In its sample, the clone carrying this T cell receptor (beta chain) was seen many times. The target antigen is unknown. CDR1 is MNHEY and CDR2 is SVGAGI in the germline V gene. Trimming removed 6 bases at V and 0 bases at J, with 6 bases between. The CDR3 loop spans 12 amino acids. Investigators amplified TCR beta CDR3 regions from RNA transcripts. Following a first-round RT-PCR that used HTBI primers, a second-round multiplex PCR was carried out. MiXCR, run by TCRdb on the multiplex PCR reads, gives a single entry per CDR3 protein. The table includes some 360,000 distinct CDR3 sequences, 15% to 20% detected once. These data come from a study of Graves' ophthalmopathy and Graves' hyperthyroidism. Whole-study findings and limits: Its predictions of ophthalmopathy progression gave the model roughly 71% sensitivity and 72% to 85% specificity.

The chain links TRBV6-5 to TRBJ2-7; D gene ambiguous. The source is an adult woman with stable Graves' hyperthyroidism. The sequenced sample was peripheral blood. The CDR3, as DNA: TGTGCCAGCAGACTGAGCTCCTACGAGCAGTACTTC. Encoded protein: CASRLSSYEQYF.